This TCR beta chain came from a study of T cell repertoires in cytomegalovirus infection. Germline CDR1 is SGHAT and CDR2 is FQNNGV. The CDR3 totals 15 residues. Unmatched junction bases numbered 4, after V lost 0 bases and J lost 7 bases. This clonotype was counted a few times. The antigen is not known. One entry per CDR3 protein, called by TCRdb with MiXCR from the reads. This sample has hundreds of thousands of distinct CDR3 sequences, with 25% to 35% found just once. Regarding the study as a whole: Based on cumulative public TCR beta family frequency, carriers of CMV plus the relevant HLA were identified. Within the response measured ex vivo, HLA-C-restricted CMV-specific TCR beta clonotypes were dominant.

The chain carries TRBV11-2 and TRBJ2-2; 8 bases fit TRBD2. Sequencing used cultured PBMCs, obtained from culture after CMV antigen stimulation. This TCR was recovered from a human donor in good health (CMV status not recorded). Some clones in this sample may be carry-over from other donors' samples. CDR3 loop: CASSLDAGGFGELFF. For the CDR3, the DNA is TGTGCCAGCAGCTTAGATGCGGGGGGTTTCGGGGAGCTGTTTTTT.